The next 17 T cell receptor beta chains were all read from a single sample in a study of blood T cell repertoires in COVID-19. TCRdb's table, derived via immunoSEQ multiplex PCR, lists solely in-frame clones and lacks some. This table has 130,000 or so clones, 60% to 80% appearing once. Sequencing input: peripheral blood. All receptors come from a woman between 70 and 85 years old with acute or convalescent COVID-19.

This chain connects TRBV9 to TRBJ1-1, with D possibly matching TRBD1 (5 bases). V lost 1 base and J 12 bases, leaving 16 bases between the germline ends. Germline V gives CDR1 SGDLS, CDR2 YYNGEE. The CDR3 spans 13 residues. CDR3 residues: CASSVSPREDTFF. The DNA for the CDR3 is TGTGCCAGCAGCGTATCCCCCAGGGAGGACACTTTCTTT.

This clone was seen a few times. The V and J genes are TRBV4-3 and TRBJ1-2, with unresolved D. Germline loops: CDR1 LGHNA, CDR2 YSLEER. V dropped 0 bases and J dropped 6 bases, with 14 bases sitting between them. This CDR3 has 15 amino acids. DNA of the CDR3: TGCGCCAGCAGCCAAGATGGTAGTACCCCAAATGGCTACACCTTC. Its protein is CASSQDGSTPNGYTF.

The CDR3 region has the DNA TGTGCCAGTTCCCTAGCGGAGCTACAAGAGACCCAGTACTTC. This gives the protein CASSLAELQETQYF. The chain is built from TRBV19 and TRBJ2-5; 7 bases fit TRBD2. This CDR3 is built from 14 residues. Losses at the gene ends were 8 bases for V and 2 bases for J; bases not matched to a gene: 8. CDR1 LNHDA and CDR2 SQIVND come from the germline V gene (reference sequence).

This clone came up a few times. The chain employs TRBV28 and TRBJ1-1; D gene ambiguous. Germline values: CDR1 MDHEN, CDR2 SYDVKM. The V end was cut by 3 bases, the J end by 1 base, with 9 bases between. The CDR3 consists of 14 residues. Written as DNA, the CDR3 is TGTGCCAGCAGTTTCCTCCCTAAGAACACTGAAGCTTTCTTT. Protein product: CASSFLPKNTEAFF.

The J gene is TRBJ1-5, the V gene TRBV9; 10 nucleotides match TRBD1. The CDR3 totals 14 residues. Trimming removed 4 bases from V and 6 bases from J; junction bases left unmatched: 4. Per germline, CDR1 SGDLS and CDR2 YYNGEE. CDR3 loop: CASSQGQGGQPQHF. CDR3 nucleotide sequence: TGTGCCAGCAGCCAAGGACAGGGGGGTCAGCCCCAGCATTTT. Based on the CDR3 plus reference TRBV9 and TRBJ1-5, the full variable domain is DSGVTQTPKHLITATGQRVTLRCSPRSGDLSVYWYQQSLDQGLQFLIQYYNGEERAKGNILERFSAQQFPDLHSELNLSSLELGDSALYFCASSQGQGGQPQHFGDGTRLSIL.

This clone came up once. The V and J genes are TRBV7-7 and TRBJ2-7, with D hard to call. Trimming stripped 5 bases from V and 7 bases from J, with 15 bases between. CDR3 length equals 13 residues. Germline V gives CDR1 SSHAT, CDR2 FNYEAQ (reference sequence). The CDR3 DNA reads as TGTGCCAGCAGCGCCGAGCCCCGGCGGGAGCAGTACTTC. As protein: CASSAEPRREQYF.

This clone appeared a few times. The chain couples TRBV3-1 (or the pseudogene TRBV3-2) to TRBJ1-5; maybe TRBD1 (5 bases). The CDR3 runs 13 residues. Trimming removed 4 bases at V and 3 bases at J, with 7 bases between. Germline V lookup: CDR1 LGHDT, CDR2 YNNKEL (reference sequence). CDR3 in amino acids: CASSRQLNQPQHF. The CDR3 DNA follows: TGTGCCAGCAGCCGACAGCTCAATCAGCCCCAGCATTTT.

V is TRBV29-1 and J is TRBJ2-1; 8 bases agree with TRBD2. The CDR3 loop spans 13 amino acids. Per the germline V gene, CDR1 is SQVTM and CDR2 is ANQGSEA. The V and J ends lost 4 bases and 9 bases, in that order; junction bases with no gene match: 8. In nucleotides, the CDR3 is TGCAGCGTTGTTGTGGGACTAGAGGGTGAGCAGTTCTTC. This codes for CSVVVGLEGEQFF.

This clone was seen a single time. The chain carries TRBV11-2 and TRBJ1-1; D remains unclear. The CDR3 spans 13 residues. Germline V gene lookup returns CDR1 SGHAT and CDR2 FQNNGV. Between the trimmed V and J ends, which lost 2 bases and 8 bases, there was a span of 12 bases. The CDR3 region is CASSLLSHREAFF. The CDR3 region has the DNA TGTGCCAGCAGCTTATTAAGTCACAGAGAAGCTTTCTTT.

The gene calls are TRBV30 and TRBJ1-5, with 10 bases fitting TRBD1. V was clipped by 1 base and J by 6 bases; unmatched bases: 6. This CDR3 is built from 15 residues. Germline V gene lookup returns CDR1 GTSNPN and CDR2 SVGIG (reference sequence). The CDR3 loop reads CAWSATDRGVQPQHF. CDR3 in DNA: TGTGCCTGGAGTGCAACGGACAGGGGGGTTCAGCCCCAGCATTTT. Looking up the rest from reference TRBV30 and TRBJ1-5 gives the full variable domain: SQTIHQWPATLVQPVGSPLSLECTVEGTSNPNLYWYRQAAGRGLQLLFYSVGIGQISSEVPQNLSASRPQDRQFILSSKKLLLSDSGFYLCAWSATDRGVQPQHFGDGTRLSIL.

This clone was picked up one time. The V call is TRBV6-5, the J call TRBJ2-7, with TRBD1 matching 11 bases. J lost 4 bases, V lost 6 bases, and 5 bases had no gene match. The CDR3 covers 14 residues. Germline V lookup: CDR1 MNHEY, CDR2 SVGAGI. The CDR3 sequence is CASRLGQGAYEQYF. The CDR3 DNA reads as TGTGCCAGCAGATTAGGACAGGGGGCTTACGAGCAGTACTTC.

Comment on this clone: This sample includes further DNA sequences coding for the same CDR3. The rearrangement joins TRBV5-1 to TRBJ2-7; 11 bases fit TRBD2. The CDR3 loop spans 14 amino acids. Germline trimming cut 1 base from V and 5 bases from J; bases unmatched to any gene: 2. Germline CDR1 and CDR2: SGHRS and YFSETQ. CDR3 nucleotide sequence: TGCGCCAGCAGCTTGACTAGCGGGAGCCACGAGCAGTACTTC. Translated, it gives CASSLTSGSHEQYF.

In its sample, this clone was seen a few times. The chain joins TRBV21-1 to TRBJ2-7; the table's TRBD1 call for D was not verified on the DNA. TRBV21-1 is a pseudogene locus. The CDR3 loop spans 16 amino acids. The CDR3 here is CASSTDDRPSSYEQYF. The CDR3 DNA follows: TGTGCCAGCAGCACCGACGACAGGCCGAGCTCCTACGAGCAGTACTTC.

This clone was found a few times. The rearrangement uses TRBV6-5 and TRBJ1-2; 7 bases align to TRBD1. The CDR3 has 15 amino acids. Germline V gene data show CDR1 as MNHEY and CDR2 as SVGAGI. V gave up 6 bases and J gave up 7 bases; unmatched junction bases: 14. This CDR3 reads CASRASGGISAGYTF. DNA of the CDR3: TGTGCCAGCAGGGCTTCAGGGGGAATTTCGGCTGGCTACACCTTC.

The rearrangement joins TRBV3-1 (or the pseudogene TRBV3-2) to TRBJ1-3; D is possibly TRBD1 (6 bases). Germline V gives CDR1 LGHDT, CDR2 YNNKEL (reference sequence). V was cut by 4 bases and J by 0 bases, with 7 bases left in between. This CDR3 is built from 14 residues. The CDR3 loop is CASSLRGSGNTIYF. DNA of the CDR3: TGTGCCAGCAGCCTCAGGGGCTCTGGAAACACCATATATTTT.

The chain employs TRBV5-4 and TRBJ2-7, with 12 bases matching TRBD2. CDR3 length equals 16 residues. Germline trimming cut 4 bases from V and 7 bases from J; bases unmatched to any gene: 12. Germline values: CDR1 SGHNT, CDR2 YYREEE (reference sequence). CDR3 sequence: CASSGTSGRFPGEQYF. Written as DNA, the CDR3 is TGTGCCAGCAGCGGTACTAGCGGGAGGTTTCCGGGGGAGCAGTACTTC. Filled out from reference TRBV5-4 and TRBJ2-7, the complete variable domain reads ETGVTQSPTHLIKTRGQQVTLRCSSQSGHNTVSWYQQALGQGPQFIFQYYREEENGRGNFPPRFSGLQFPNYSSELNVNALELDDSALYLCASSGTSGRFPGEQYFGPGTRLTVT.

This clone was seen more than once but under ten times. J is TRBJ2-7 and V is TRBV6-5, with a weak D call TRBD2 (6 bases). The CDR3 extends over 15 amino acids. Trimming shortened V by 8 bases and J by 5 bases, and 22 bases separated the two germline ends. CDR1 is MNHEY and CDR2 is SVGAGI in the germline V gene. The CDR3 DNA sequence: TGTGCCAGCGCGAGGGACGGGGGATTCGGGAACGAGCAGTACTTC. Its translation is CASARDGGFGNEQYF.